One T cell receptor beta chain is described in this entry. No antigen is known for it. There are no base qualities to consult, and no much larger clone falls within one base. In Seattle, one collaborating source enrolled patients while the infection was active and tracked those patients longitudinally over the course of disease. The collaborating institutions used their own protocols to collect whole blood in K2EDTA tubes. For TCRbeta analysis, collaborator samples were shipped as frozen whole blood, as isolated PBMCs, or as DNA extracted from either sample type. This sample is drawn from a study of blood T cell repertoires in COVID-19 (dated by TCRdb to about 2020). Describing the broader study: Samples covering the acute and convalescent phases of COVID-19 were provided by collaborators in the United States, Italy and Spain. A freely available public database, intended as a resource for researchers studying the immune response to SARS-CoV-2, is where the repertoires were released. Where HLA class I and class II types were available, the types were taken from metadata supplied by the sample provider, not from assay-based typing. The material from the prospective study consisted of cDNA or gDNA derived from T cells, B-cell-depleted T cells, or PBMCs. Samples came from the ongoing ImmuneRACE study (first 160 participants) plus 1,254 subjects from 6 global collaborators. Sample metadata almost always included a de-identified subject ID, COVID-19 status, age in years and sex. The dataset comprised deeply sampled blood TCRbeta repertoires from subjects exposed to, actively infected with, or recovered from COVID-19.

Overall study outcomes, separate from this receptor: The amount of clinical and demographic metadata varied by source and participant and was provided uncurated.

Its CDR3 holds 14 amino acids, cysteine through phenylalanine. The only DNA kept is the CDR3, 42 bases in frame from the first base. CDR1 and CDR2, looked up from the germline V gene, are MDHEN and SYDVKM. The V and J ends are trimmed by 6 bases and 5 bases, leaving 13 bases between them. The immunoSEQ Assay, a bias-controlled multiplex PCR, was used to amplify TCRbeta CDR3 regions from genomic DNA. In the source study's methods: The number of nucleated cells in each sample was estimated by amplification of reference gene primers within the assay. To quantify the absolute abundance of each unique TCRbeta CDR3 rearrangement, sequence reads were collapsed and filtered. For each sample, productive Simpson clonality was calculated as the square root of Simpson's diversity index over productive rearrangements. Sourced from immuneACCESS, this table was stored by TCRdb with only in-frame sequences that have V and J called. A share of the clones is absent; for the studies checked, an unresolved V gene accounts for under half, and the remainder has no known explanation. V and J calls and clone size follow that table, whereas D and trimming were derived from the DNA. This sample lists approximately 100,000 clones; 70% to 80% were detected once. The ten largest clones add up to 6.2% of the sample.

The sample comprised peripheral blood. This TCR derives from a man aged 80 or over with COVID-19, enrolled during active disease. The V and J genes are TRBV28 and TRBJ2-2; the best D guess is TRBD2, with 6 bases matching. The base sequence is TGTGCCAGCAGCTCCGGGACTCCAACCGGGGAGCTGTTTTTT. It specifies CASSSGTPTGELFF.